Listed here are 27 T cell receptor beta chains from one sample, sequenced in a study of vaccination effects on CD4 cells after COVID-19. The method was immunoSEQ multiplex PCR; TCRdb's version includes in-frame clones alone and lacks a portion of them. The sample holds 70,000 or so clones, less than 75% seen once. The antigens for these receptors are not known. Scientists isolated CD4+ T cells after a roughly 10-day culture period ended. Two doses of either BNT162b2 or mRNA-1273 were given to each participant. The sequenced sample was CD4+ T cells from PBMCs cultured without peptide, obtained after COVID-19 vaccination. These receptors all come from a human donor who received a COVID-19 vaccine.

This CDR3 reads CASSVGLAGGGSTDTQYF. The DNA of the CDR3 is TGTGCCAGCAGCGTAGGATTAGCGGGGGGGGGAAGCACAGATACGCAGTATTTT. The chain carries TRBV9 and TRBJ2-3; 11 nucleotides agree with TRBD2. This CDR3 spans 18 amino acids. Germline lookup yields CDR1 SGDLS and CDR2 YYNGEE. J was trimmed by 0 bases and V by 0 bases; bases with no gene match: 6.

V is TRBV6-1 and J is TRBJ2-7; 7 nucleotides align to TRBD1. Germline V gene sequence: CDR1 MNHNS, CDR2 SASEGT. The CDR3 covers 15 residues. The V and J ends lost 0 bases and 3 bases, in that order; junction bases with no gene match: 5. For the CDR3, the DNA is TGTGCCAGCAGTGAAGCCCACAGGGGCCTCTACGAGCAGTACGTC. Translated, it gives CASSEAHRGLYEQYV.

The chain uses TRBV7-3 and TRBJ2-1, with D possibly TRBD1 on 7 matching bases. The CDR3 extends over 14 amino acids. V dropped 1 base and J dropped 7 bases, with 11 bases sitting between them. Germline V gene data show CDR1 as SGHTA and CDR2 as FQGTGA. The CDR3, as DNA: TGTGCCAGCAGCTTAAACAGGGGAGGAAATGAGCAGTTCTTC. It encodes CASSLNRGGNEQFF.

The CDR3 here is CASSQDQGNYGYTF. The DNA of the CDR3 is TGCGCCAGCAGCCAAGATCAAGGAAACTATGGCTACACCTTC. V usage is TRBV4-1 and J usage is TRBJ1-2; D is ambiguous. V was clipped by 0 bases and J by 2 bases, with 7 bases between them. The germline V gene has CDR1 MGHRA and CDR2 YSYEKL. The CDR3 consists of 14 residues.

The chain links TRBV28 to TRBJ1-1, with TRBD1 matching 9 bases. The CDR3 is 14 amino acids. Losses at the gene ends were 6 bases for V and 5 bases for J; bases not matched to a gene: 7. Germline lookup yields CDR1 MDHEN and CDR2 SYDVKM. CDR3: CASSPGTGLTEAFF. In DNA, the CDR3 is TGTGCCAGCAGCCCCGGGACAGGGTTAACTGAAGCTTTCTTT.

The chain carries TRBV5-5 and TRBJ2-7; no clear D gene. With 0 bases removed from V and 9 bases from J, the gap between germline ends came to 13 bases. The CDR3 consists of 13 residues. Germline V gene data show CDR1 as SGHKS and CDR2 as YYEKEE (reference sequence). As DNA, the CDR3 is TGTGCCAGCAGCTTGGTGCGCTCCAGGTGGCAGTACGTC. The encoded protein is CASSLVRSRWQYV.

The rearrangement links TRBV18 to TRBJ1-6; no definite D call. This CDR3 is 14 amino acids long. V lost 5 bases and J 5 bases, leaving 10 bases between the germline ends. Germline V CDR1 and CDR2: KGHSH, LQKENI. DNA of the CDR3: TGTGCCAGCTCAAAGGACCGAAATAATTCACCCCTCCACTTT. It codes for CASSKDRNNSPLHF.

The CDR3 sequence is CASSQDGLSEAFF. The CDR3 coding sequence is TGTGCCAGCAGCCAAGACGGGCTGAGTGAAGCTTTCTTT. The rearrangement links TRBV3-1 (or the pseudogene TRBV3-2) to TRBJ1-1; D is uncertain. V was shortened by 0 bases and J by 7 bases, with 9 bases between the two germline ends. This CDR3 spans 13 amino acids. Germline CDR1 reads LGHDT; CDR2 reads YNNKEL (reference sequence).

This clone was picked up a small number of times. The chain is built from TRBV4-1 and TRBJ2-5; TRBD1 agrees at 10 bases. Germline-derived CDR1 and CDR2 are MGHRA and YSYEKL. There are 14 residues in the CDR3. The ends lost 4 bases at V and 4 bases at J; junction bases unmatched: 3. The CDR3 DNA follows: TGCGCCAGCAGCCCCGGACAGGGGGGAGAGACCCAGTACTTC. It codes for CASSPGQGGETQYF.

The chain joins TRBV28 to TRBJ1-5, with 7 bases lining up with TRBD1. The CDR3 extends over 16 amino acids. Germline values: CDR1 MDHEN, CDR2 SYDVKM. J lost 1 base, V lost 5 bases, and 8 bases had no gene match. CDR3 DNA: TGTGCCAGCAGTCCGGAGCCGACAGGGAGCAATCAGCCCCAGCATTTT. Amino acids: CASSPEPTGSNQPQHF.

This chain connects TRBV6-5 to TRBJ1-6, with TRBD1 matching over 8 bases. Germline loops: CDR1 MNHEY, CDR2 SVGAGI. The V and J ends lost 0 bases and 5 bases, in that order; junction bases with no gene match: 3. The CDR3 extends over 16 amino acids. The CDR3 reads CASSYSGTGNNSPLHF. As DNA, the CDR3 is TGTGCCAGCAGTTACTCCGGGACAGGAAATAATTCACCCCTCCACTTT.

For this clone: Other nucleotide sequences in the sample specify the same CDR3. The V gene is TRBV9, the J gene TRBJ1-2; D is unresolved. This CDR3 has 14 residues. Germline lookup yields CDR1 SGDLS and CDR2 YYNGEE. The V end was cut by 0 bases, the J end by 2 bases, with 8 bases between. CDR3 sequence (DNA): TGTGCCAGCAGCGTAGGTCAAGGGAACTATGGCTACACCTTC. Translating it yields CASSVGQGNYGYTF.

The sample holds a few counts of this clone. The V and J genes are TRBV7-2 and TRBJ1-5, with TRBD1 matching over 9 bases. Losses at the gene ends were 1 base for V and 1 base for J; bases not matched to a gene: 11. The CDR3 consists of 19 residues. Germline lookup yields CDR1 SGHTA and CDR2 FQGNSA. CDR3 bases: TGTGCCAGCAGCTTAGTGGGTACAGGGGGCATGGGGAGCAATCAGCCCCAGCATTTT. Protein product: CASSLVGTGGMGSNQPQHF.

The count of this clone is one. V usage is TRBV30 and J usage is TRBJ2-3; 8 bases match TRBD1. Germline values: CDR1 GTSNPN, CDR2 SVGIG (reference sequence). This CDR3 contains 14 residues. V shed 0 bases and J 4 bases; nucleotides not matched to a gene: 3. The CDR3 bases are TGTGCCTGGAGTGTAGCAGGGGGCTCAGATACGCAGTATTTT. Encoded protein: CAWSVAGGSDTQYF.

The chain joins TRBV12-3 or TRBV12-4 to TRBJ2-3; no clear D. Trimming took off 6 bases at V and 0 bases at J, with 7 bases between the two ends. This CDR3 is built from 13 residues. The CDR3 protein is CASSYHSTDTQYF. The CDR3 DNA is TGTGCCAGCAGCTACCATAGCACAGATACGCAGTATTTT.

The rearrangement uses TRBV9 and TRBJ2-3; D may be TRBD2 (5 bases). V was pared by 0 bases and J by 6 bases, with 17 bases between. Per the germline V gene, CDR1 is SGDLS and CDR2 is YYNGEE. CDR3 length equals 16 residues. CDR3: CASSVVLRVPKDTQYF. As DNA, the CDR3 is TGTGCCAGCAGCGTAGTATTGCGGGTCCCTAAGGATACGCAGTATTTT. Variable domain in full (rest from reference TRBV9 and TRBJ2-3): DSGVTQTPKHLITATGQRVTLRCSPRSGDLSVYWYQQSLDQGLQFLIQYYNGEERAKGNILERFSAQQFPDLHSELNLSSLELGDSALYFCASSVVLRVPKDTQYFGPGTRLTVL.

The gene calls are TRBV2 and TRBJ2-2, with D unresolved. The CDR3 contains 15 residues. Between the trimmed V and J ends, which lost 1 base and 2 bases, there was a span of 8 bases. CDR1 and CDR2 (germline): SNHLY, FYNNEI. The CDR3 DNA reads as TGTGCCAGCAGTGAAGGCAGCCCTAACACCGGGGAGCTGTTTTTT. Translating it yields CASSEGSPNTGELFF.

In nucleotides, the CDR3 is TGTGCCAGCACCATACGCCCGATCAATGAGCAGTTCTTC. Protein: CASTIRPINEQFF. The chain carries TRBV7-2 and TRBJ2-1; D remains unclear. The CDR3 totals 13 residues. Germline assignment: CDR1 SGHTA and CDR2 FQGNSA. V was shortened by 7 bases and J by 6 bases, with 13 bases between the two germline ends.

A single count supports this clone. The chain couples TRBV5-1 to TRBJ2-4; D is perhaps TRBD1 (6 bases). Germline lookup yields CDR1 SGHRS and CDR2 YFSETQ. V lost 4 bases and J lost 4, with 24 bases in between. The CDR3 runs to 18 residues. The CDR3 coding sequence is TGCGCCAGCAGCCCTCAAGGGACATTTTATGACCGAAAAAACATTCAGTACTTC. The encoded protein is CASSPQGTFYDRKNIQYF.

This clone occurred a few times. This rearrangement joins TRBV3-1 (or the pseudogene TRBV3-2) to TRBJ2-1; 13 bases align to TRBD2. There are 14 residues in the CDR3. J gave up 8 bases and V 8 bases, and 6 bases lay outside the gene matches. Germline V gene sequence: CDR1 LGHDT, CDR2 YNNKEL (reference sequence). Here the CDR3 reads CASRLAGGVDEQFF. DNA of the CDR3: TGTGCCAGCCGACTAGCGGGGGGTGTAGATGAGCAGTTCTTC.

Only one count was recorded for this clone. For the CDR3, the DNA is TGTGCCAGCGAAGTTAAACCGGGACAGGGGGACTATGGCTACACCTTC. Protein: CASEVKPGQGDYGYTF. This chain links TRBV2 with TRBJ1-2, with 11 positions matching TRBD1. The CDR3 is made up of 16 amino acids. V gave up 8 bases and J gave up 3 bases; unmatched junction bases: 11. Germline assignment: CDR1 SNHLY and CDR2 FYNNEI.

The V and J genes are TRBV7-2 and TRBJ2-2; no firm D call. The CDR3 is made up of 15 amino acids. With 3 bases removed from V and 7 bases from J, the gap between germline ends came to 15 bases. CDR1 is SGHTA, CDR2 FQGNSA, per germline. CDR3 amino acids: CASSFFSRGGGELFF. The CDR3 DNA follows: TGTGCCAGCAGCTTCTTTTCCCGTGGTGGCGGGGAGCTGTTTTTT. Full variable domain (remainder filled in from reference TRBV7-2 and TRBJ2-2): GAGVSQSPSNKVTEKGKDVELRCDPISGHTALYWYRQSLGQGLEFLIYFQGNSAPDKSGLPSDRFSAERTGGSVSTLTIQRTQQEDSAVYLCASSFFSRGGGELFFGEGSRLTVL.

V and J are TRBV5-1 and TRBJ2-3; D is unresolved. CDR1 and CDR2 (germline): SGHRS, YFSETQ. V lost 5 bases and J 0 bases, leaving 16 bases between the germline ends. The CDR3 length is 16 residues. CDR3 bases: TGCGCCAGCAGGATTTCGCCGATATCTAGCACAGATACGCAGTATTTT. Residues: CASRISPISSTDTQYF.

The chain combines TRBV7-8 with TRBJ2-7; D remains unclear. With 1 base removed from V and 0 bases from J, the gap between germline ends came to 7 bases. The CDR3 is 14 residues long. Germline V lookup: CDR1 SGHVS, CDR2 FQNEAQ. The CDR3: CASSLELNSYEQYV. The CDR3 nucleotides are TGTGCCAGCAGCTTAGAGCTGAACTCCTACGAGCAGTACGTC.

This sequence joins TRBV19 and TRBJ2-3; 11 bases agree with TRBD1. CDR3 length: 16 amino acids. Trimming removed 5 bases from V and 4 bases from J; junction bases left unmatched: 8. From germline, CDR1 is LNHDA and CDR2 SQIVND (reference sequence). CDR3 nucleotides: TGTGCCAGTAGTCCCCTGGGGACAGGGGGTTCAGATACGCAGTATTTT. Encoded protein: CASSPLGTGGSDTQYF.

In this sample, this clone turned up once. This chain connects TRBV6-5 to TRBJ2-3, with D unclear. CDR3 length equals 14 residues. With 9 bases removed from V and 4 bases from J, the gap between germline ends came to 17 bases. Germline lookup yields CDR1 MNHEY and CDR2 SVGAGI. The DNA for the CDR3 is TGTGCCAGTACTCACGACTTTGAGTCAGATACGCAGTATTTT. Its protein product is CASTHDFESDTQYF.

V and J are TRBV6-6 and TRBJ1-5; D is ambiguous. Germline CDR1 is MNHNY and CDR2 is SVGAGI (reference sequence). V gave up 0 bases and J gave up 7 bases, with 10 bases separating them. The CDR3 has 14 residues. CDR3 DNA sequence: TGTGCCAGCAGTTACTCGACTGAAGGGCAGCCCCAGCATTTT. This gives the protein CASSYSTEGQPQHF.